The entry below describes one T cell receptor beta chain. These data come from a study of cytomegalovirus exposure and HLA in healthy donors. The PCR had 60 Vbeta and 13 Jbeta primers. The assay was immunoSEQ multiplex PCR, and TCRdb's table has in-frame clones only and misses some. The data contain 150,000 to 200,000 clones, roughly 10% of them singletons. CDR1 and CDR2 from the germline V gene are MGHRA and YSYEKL. This CDR3 comprises 16 residues. J was trimmed by 1 base and V by 0 bases; bases with no gene match: 4. The sequenced sample consisted of PBMCs. The source of this sequence is a woman aged 30 to 39 in good health and CMV-seropositive. The chain is built from TRBV4-1 and TRBJ2-3, with 7 bases matching TRBD1. This CDR3 is CASSQDTGQGTDTQYF. CDR3 bases: TGCGCCAGCAGCCAAGATACTGGACAGGGCACAGATACGCAGTATTTT.